One and the same sample provided the 18 T cell receptor beta chains below, sequenced in a study of T cells in Graves' hyperthyroidism and ophthalmopathy (dated by TCRdb to between 2018 and 2020). The library came from multiplex PCR. Instrument used: Illumina HiSeq 2000. Amplification of TCR beta CDR3 regions was carried out from RNA transcripts. The first round of RT-PCR for the TCR CDR3 was performed with the HTBI primer set and the Qiagen OneStep RT-PCR kit. The raw public data were reprocessed by TCRdb itself: fastp quality trimming at Q25, MiXCR clonotype calling, in-frame beta chains only. Rows with a matching CDR3 protein are joined into one entry that keeps the most common DNA and genes. Counted in this sample were more than 500,000 distinct CDR3 sequences; 15% to 20% of them appeared once. In total, the top ten clones hold 29% of the sample. Sample: blood. These TCRs come from a woman in her 30s with Graves' ophthalmopathy.

The chain couples TRBV3-1 to TRBJ2-3; 12 bases agree with TRBD2. The CDR3 extends over 19 amino acids. After removal of 0 bases from V and 2 bases from J, the junction contained 9 bases not matched to a gene. CDR1 and CDR2 (germline): LGHDT, YNNKEL (reference sequence). CDR3: CASSQETLAGGVDTDTQYF. DNA of the CDR3: TGTGCCAGCAGCCAAGAGACGCTAGCGGGAGGGGTAGACACAGATACGCAGTATTTT.

This clonotype was recorded at least ten times. The J gene is TRBJ1-4, the V gene TRBV27; D ambiguous. The V end lost 5 bases, the J end lost 2 bases, and 12 bases lay between the germline ends. The CDR3 has 15 residues. Germline-derived CDR1 and CDR2 are MNHEY and SMNVEV (reference sequence). The CDR3 spells CASSPVGSTNEKLFF. The CDR3, as DNA: TGTGCCAGCAGTCCAGTAGGCTCTACTAATGAAAAACTGTTTTTT.

This clonotype was counted a few times. It is likely a read error, because the conserved phenylalanine at the end of the CDR3 is missing. The DNA is left out, because the CDR3 cannot be placed on it with certainty; the CDR3 is given as TCRdb lists it. The chain recombines TRBV28 with TRBJ1-2; the table's D call, TRBD1, has no DNA check behind it. CDR1 is MDHEN, CDR2 SYDVKM, per germline. The CDR3 has 13 residues if both end residues are counted. The CDR3 sequence is CASSSNEGLGHIV.

This clonotype has ten or more counts. The chain combines TRBV7-9 with TRBJ2-2; D unresolved. Trimming took off 3 bases at V and 3 bases at J, with 2 bases between the two ends. CDR1 is SEHNR, CDR2 FQNEAQ, per germline (reference sequence). This CDR3 has 12 residues. In DNA form, the CDR3 reads TGTGCCAGCAGCTTCCACACCGGGGAGCTGTTTTTT. It is translated as CASSFHTGELFF.

This sequence joins TRBV29-1 and TRBJ1-2; no firm D call. The germline V gene encodes CDR1 SQVTM and CDR2 ANQGSEA. The length of the CDR3 is 14 residues. V shed 7 bases and J shed 4 bases, with 19 bases lying between them. The CDR3 spells CSAPSEGSVYGYTF. In nucleotides, the CDR3 is TGCAGCGCCCCCTCGGAGGGAAGTGTCTATGGCTACACCTTC.

This clonotype appeared many times. This sequence joins TRBV7-9 and TRBJ2-3, with 11 nucleotides matching TRBD2. With V trimmed by 7 bases and J by 0 bases, 6 bases remained unmatched. Per the germline V gene, CDR1 is SEHNR and CDR2 is FQNEAQ (reference sequence). The CDR3 has 16 amino acids. The CDR3 coding sequence is TGTGCCAGCACCCGTAGCGGGAGGGAGAGCACAGATACGCAGTATTTT. It encodes CASTRSGRESTDTQYF.

This clonotype has a handful of counts. The rearrangement uses TRBV5-4 and TRBJ2-7; D is unresolved. Trimming shortened V by 6 bases and J by 1 base, and 11 bases separated the two germline ends. CDR3 length: 13 residues. From germline, CDR1 is SGHNT and CDR2 YYREEE (reference sequence). CDR3 loop: CASTPGLSYEQYF. CDR3 DNA sequence: TGTGCCAGCACCCCCGGTCTATCCTACGAGCAGTACTTC.

V is TRBV3-1 and J is TRBJ2-7; no clear D. V was shortened by 0 bases and J by 4 bases, with 10 bases between the two germline ends. Germline loops: CDR1 LGHDT, CDR2 YNNKEL (reference sequence). This CDR3 comprises 14 residues. This chain's CDR3 is CASSQDGETYEQYF. The CDR3 DNA reads as TGTGCCAGCAGCCAAGATGGCGAGACTTACGAGCAGTACTTC.

This clonotype was seen ten or more times. The chain uses TRBV30 and TRBJ2-7; 10 bases line up with TRBD2. The junction had 10 bases not matched to a gene; V was cut back by 1 base and J by 1 base. Germline V gene lookup returns CDR1 GTSNPN and CDR2 SVGIG (reference sequence). The CDR3 loop spans 17 amino acids. As DNA, the CDR3 is TGTGCCTGGAGTGGGACTAGCGGTTATGGGAGATCCTACGAGCAGTACTTC. Amino acid sequence: CAWSGTSGYGRSYEQYF.

On this clonotype: Being one base from a much bigger clone, this may be a read error. This chain connects TRBV28 to TRBJ2-4, with D unresolved. Germline V CDR1 and CDR2: MDHEN, SYDVKM. CDR3 length: 16 amino acids. Trimming cost V 7 bases and J 1 base, with 17 bases left between them. In DNA, the CDR3 is TGTGCCAGCAACCTATGGAGCCTAGTGGCCAAAAACATTCAGTACTTC. It yields the protein CASNLWSLVAKNIQYF.

The chain carries TRBV6-1 and TRBJ2-5; D may match TRBD1 or TRBD2 (6 bases each). The CDR3 sequence is 13 residues long. Germline V gene lookup returns CDR1 MNHNS and CDR2 SASEGT. V was trimmed by 7 bases and J by 4 bases, leaving 13 bases between them. CDR3 amino acids: CASKEGGIETQYF. CDR3 nucleotides: TGTGCCAGCAAAGAGGGGGGCATAGAGACCCAGTACTTC.

This sequence joins TRBV6-1 and TRBJ1-5; D gene ambiguous. Trimming removed 6 bases from V and 3 bases from J, with 15 bases in between. The CDR3 totals 15 residues. The germline V gene encodes CDR1 MNHNS and CDR2 SASEGT. The CDR3 region has the DNA TGTGCCAGCAGCTTCGGCGGCTCCGACAATCAGCCCCAGCATTTT. This encodes CASSFGGSDNQPQHF.

This clonotype was picked up a small number of times. The chain carries TRBV7-3 and TRBJ2-5; TRBD1 is a possible D gene (6 bases). This CDR3 has 14 amino acids. Per germline, CDR1 SGHTA and CDR2 FQGTGA. V lost 5 bases, J lost 1 base, and 11 bases lay in between. CDR3 sequence: CASSQGQSQETQYF. The CDR3 DNA reads as TGTGCCAGCAGCCAAGGACAGTCCCAAGAGACCCAGTACTTC.

This clonotype has ten or more counts. V and J are TRBV7-2 and TRBJ2-3; D is unresolved. The CDR3 consists of 14 residues. V dropped 4 bases and J dropped 1 base, with 9 bases sitting between them. CDR1 is SGHTA and CDR2 is FQGNSA in the germline V gene. CDR3 DNA: TGTGCCAGCAGCTCCCCCACTCGCACAGATACGCAGTATTTT. It yields the protein CASSSPTRTDTQYF.

As to this clonotype: A read error is possible here, since a much larger clone lies one base away. The rearrangement uses TRBV15 and TRBJ1-2, with no clear D. Trimming removed 1 base at V and 0 bases at J, with 15 bases between. Per the germline V gene, CDR1 is LNHNV and CDR2 is YYDKDF (reference sequence). The CDR3 sequence is 17 residues long. The CDR3 DNA reads TGTGCCACCAGCAGAGGCCTTCCAGCGAGTCCTAACTATGGCTACACCTTC. Its protein product is CATSRGLPASPNYGYTF.

The rearrangement links TRBV19 to TRBJ2-3; 13 nucleotides align to TRBD2. Looked up from germline, CDR1 is LNHDA and CDR2 is SQIVND (reference sequence). With V trimmed by 5 bases and J by 0 bases, 5 bases remained unmatched. The CDR3 covers 17 residues. CDR3 amino acids: CASSGTSGTPSTDTQYF. In DNA form, the CDR3 reads TGTGCCAGTAGTGGGACTAGCGGGACGCCCAGCACAGATACGCAGTATTTT.

The table lists this clonotype with many counts. The V gene is TRBV5-1, the J gene TRBJ2-7; TRBD2 matches at 10 bases. Germline V gives CDR1 SGHRS, CDR2 YFSETQ. This CDR3 has 15 amino acids. With 1 base clipped from V and 7 bases from J, the junction kept 8 bases outside the gene matches. The CDR3 DNA reads as TGCGCCAGCAGCTTGTGGCTAGCGGGAGAGGAAGAGCAGTACTTC. This encodes CASSLWLAGEEEQYF.

Concerning this clonotype itself: Mismatch with germline at one junction end may stem from a read error. The chain is built from TRBV9 and TRBJ2-5; D may be TRBD2 (6 bases). The CDR3 totals 13 residues. Germline V gene sequence: CDR1 SGDLS, CDR2 YYNGEE. In nucleotides, the CDR3 is TGTGCCGGCAGCGTAGTGGGAGGAGAGACCCAGTACTTC. This gives the protein CAGSVVGGETQYF.